The 26 T cell receptor beta chains presented below share a single source sample, sequenced in a study of shared clonotypes between healthy human individuals. Data came from immunoSEQ multiplex PCR; TCRdb stores just in-frame clones and leaves some out. The sample contains some 2,000,000 clones, more than 90% of which appear only once. Sequencing was carried out using naive CD4+ T cells sorted from blood. Subset here: CD45RA+ positively selected. These receptors all stem from a man younger than 35 in good health.

The chain has TRBV19 and TRBJ1-6, with D maybe TRBD1 (5 bases). CDR1 and CDR2 from the germline V gene are LNHDA and SQIVND (reference sequence). The length of the CDR3 is 13 residues. V was cut by 10 bases and J by 6 bases, with 13 bases left in between. The CDR3 region is CATSGAGNSPLHF. The CDR3 DNA reads TGTGCCACCAGTGGGGCTGGTAATTCACCCCTCCACTTT.

This clone was seen once. CDR3 sequence reads: CASLRSNEQFF. The CDR3 DNA reads TGTGCCAGTCTTAGGTCGAACGAGCAGTTCTTC. This chain joins TRBV6-5 and TRBJ2-1; D call uncertain. With 9 bases removed from V and 10 bases from J, the gap between germline ends came to 13 bases. The CDR3 covers 11 residues. CDR1 is MNHEY and CDR2 is SVGAGI in the germline V gene.

The CDR3 protein is CASRQGDQPQHF. DNA for the CDR3: TGTGCCAGCAGACAGGGGGATCAGCCCCAGCATTTT. This sequence joins TRBV27 and TRBJ1-5; TRBD1 matches at 8 bases. The V gene's germline CDR1 is MNHEY and CDR2 SMNVEV (reference sequence). J was trimmed by 5 bases and V by 6 bases; bases with no gene match: 0. The length of the CDR3 is 12 residues.

This chain joins TRBV5-6 and TRBJ1-1; no reliable D call. With 4 bases removed from V and 4 bases from J, the gap between germline ends came to 17 bases. CDR3 length: 15 amino acids. Germline loops: CDR1 SGHDT, CDR2 YYEEEE. The CDR3 DNA reads as TGTGCCAGCAGCGGTGGGAAGGTATTTACCACTGAAGCTTTCTTT. Translated: CASSGGKVFTTEAFF.

This chain uses TRBV27 with TRBJ2-7, with TRBD2 identical over 10 bases. The germline V gene has CDR1 MNHEY and CDR2 SMNVEV (reference sequence). Losses at the gene ends were 3 bases for V and 3 bases for J; bases not matched to a gene: 8. The CDR3 consists of 16 residues. The CDR3 region is CASSFRLAGVRYEQYF. The CDR3 DNA reads TGTGCCAGCAGTTTCAGACTAGCGGGTGTACGCTACGAGCAGTACTTC.

The V call is TRBV18, the J call TRBJ2-5; the D gene is possibly TRBD2 (6 bases). This CDR3 is 16 amino acids long. The V and J ends lost 0 bases and 5 bases respectively, with 16 bases between them. The germline CDR1 and CDR2 sequences are KGHSH and LQKENI. The CDR3 spells CASSPPRGGGLETQYF. The CDR3 region has the DNA TGTGCCAGCTCACCACCGAGGGGTGGAGGGCTGGAGACCCAGTACTTC.

V usage is TRBV2 and J usage is TRBJ2-3; 7 bases line up with TRBD2. The germline V gene encodes CDR1 SNHLY and CDR2 FYNNEI. V dropped 6 bases and J dropped 4; count of bases not matched to a gene: 10. This CDR3 is 15 amino acids long. The CDR3 nucleotides read TGTGCCAGCAGAAAAGAAGCGGGAATTTCAGATACGCAGTATTTT. Its translation: CASRKEAGISDTQYF. Full variable domain (outside the CDR3, taken from reference TRBV2 and TRBJ2-3): EPEVTQTPSHQVTQMGQEVILRCVPISNHLYFYWYRQILGQKVEFLVSFYNNEISEKSEIFDDQFSVERPDGSNFTLKIRSTKLEDSAMYFCASRKEAGISDTQYFGPGTRLTVL.

V and J are TRBV28 and TRBJ2-7; D remains unclear. Germline loops: CDR1 MDHEN, CDR2 SYDVKM. The CDR3 sequence is 16 residues long. The ends were cut back, 3 bases at V and 2 bases at J, with 17 bases in the middle. DNA for the CDR3: TGTGCCAGCAGTTTGACCTATCAGGTACTAACCTACGAGCAGTACTTC. Protein product: CASSLTYQVLTYEQYF.

V and J are TRBV9 and TRBJ2-2; either TRBD1 or TRBD2 may fit D (5 bases each). The V end was cut by 7 bases, the J end by 7 bases, with 17 bases between. Germline-derived CDR1 and CDR2 are SGDLS and YYNGEE. CDR3 length equals 14 residues. The CDR3 protein is CASQGRGGHGELFF. The DNA for the CDR3 is TGTGCCAGCCAGGGTCGAGGCGGGCACGGGGAGCTGTTTTTT. Filled out from reference TRBV9 and TRBJ2-2, the complete variable domain reads DSGVTQTPKHLITATGQRVTLRCSPRSGDLSVYWYQQSLDQGLQFLIQYYNGEERAKGNILERFSAQQFPDLHSELNLSSLELGDSALYFCASQGRGGHGELFFGEGSRLTVL.

This chain links TRBV6-1 with TRBJ2-5, with 10 bases aligning to TRBD1. With V trimmed by 0 bases and J by 4 bases, 8 bases remained unmatched. The germline V gene encodes CDR1 MNHNS and CDR2 SASEGT. CDR3 length equals 17 residues. The CDR3 region has the DNA TGTGCCAGCAGTGAAGCTCCGGGACAGGGGTTTAGAGAGACCCAGTACTTC. This encodes CASSEAPGQGFRETQYF.

The CDR3 DNA is TGTGCCAGCAGCTTGCCTCGACAGGGTACCTACGAGCAGTACTTC. Its protein is CASSLPRQGTYEQYF. The chain is built from TRBV5-4 and TRBJ2-7; 7 bases map to TRBD1. The CDR3 sequence is 15 residues long. Trimming removed 1 base from V and 2 bases from J; junction bases left unmatched: 6. Germline lookup yields CDR1 SGHNT and CDR2 YYREEE (reference sequence).

In DNA form, the CDR3 reads TGTGCCAGCAGCGGTGGACAGGGCTATTACAATGAGCAGTTCTTC. As protein: CASSGGQGYYNEQFF. The chain is built from TRBV9 and TRBJ2-1; 8 bases are shared with TRBD1. In germline, CDR1 is SGDLS, CDR2 YYNGEE. After removal of 3 bases from V and 4 bases from J, the junction contained 6 bases not matched to a gene. The CDR3 totals 15 residues.

The chain uses TRBV19 and TRBJ2-5, with D perhaps assigned TRBD1 or TRBD2 (5 bases each). V lost 1 base, J lost 2 bases, and 14 bases lay in between. The CDR3 loop spans 16 amino acids. CDR1 is LNHDA, CDR2 SQIVND, per germline (reference sequence). CDR3 coding DNA: TGTGCCAGTAGTATAGTTGTCGGGGCTTGGCAAGAGACCCAGTACTTC. It codes for CASSIVVGAWQETQYF.

The chain recombines TRBV5-1 with TRBJ2-1; D might be TRBD1 or TRBD2, each matching 6 bases. V lost 4 bases, J lost 7 bases, and 21 bases lay in between. The CDR3 sequence is 16 residues long. Germline V gene lookup returns CDR1 SGHRS and CDR2 YFSETQ. CDR3 region: CASSASGGGLGNEQFF. The CDR3, as DNA: TGCGCCAGCAGCGCAAGCGGAGGGGGGCTTGGGAATGAGCAGTTCTTC.

The V and J genes are TRBV13 and TRBJ2-1; TRBD1 is a possible D gene (5 bases). The CDR3 has 13 amino acids. Per germline, CDR1 PRHDT and CDR2 FYEKMQ (reference sequence). The V end lost 5 bases, the J end lost 3 bases, and 8 bases lay between the germline ends. This chain's CDR3 is CASSPDSYNEQFF. CDR3 in DNA: TGTGCCAGCAGCCCCGACAGCTACAATGAGCAGTTCTTC.

This chain uses TRBV7-9 with TRBJ2-5; weak D call: TRBD1 (5 bases). CDR3 length: 14 amino acids. Germline loops: CDR1 SEHNR, CDR2 FQNEAQ (reference sequence). V was pared by 4 bases and J by 5 bases, with 14 bases between. CDR3 loop: CASSYSTGQETQYF. The CDR3 DNA sequence: TGTGCCAGCAGCTACTCTACAGGTCAGGAGACCCAGTACTTC.

This sequence joins TRBV10-3 and TRBJ2-4; TRBD2 might be the D (5 bases). The ends were cut back, 0 bases at V and 6 bases at J, with 24 bases in the middle. The CDR3 is made up of 19 amino acids. Germline V gives CDR1 ENHRY, CDR2 SYGVKD. DNA for the CDR3: TGTGCCATCAGTGAGTCGGTTCTAGGGTTGGGATATGAGGGAAACATTCAGTACTTC. Translated: CAISESVLGLGYEGNIQYF.

This rearrangement joins TRBV7-8 to TRBJ1-4, with D possibly being TRBD1 (6 bases). The CDR3 has 16 residues. Deletions cut 5 bases from V and 5 bases from J, with 18 bases between. CDR1 is SGHVS and CDR2 is FQNEAQ in the germline V gene. The CDR3: CASSPRGAVGNEKLFF. In DNA, the CDR3 is TGTGCCAGCAGCCCGAGGGGGGCGGTGGGGAATGAAAAACTGTTTTTT.

Note on this clone: The same CDR3 arises from other DNA sequences in this sample as well. V is TRBV5-4 and J is TRBJ2-5; the match to TRBD2 covers 9 bases. Trimming removed 0 bases from V and 2 bases from J; junction bases left unmatched: 2. Germline V gene data show CDR1 as SGHNT and CDR2 as YYREEE (reference sequence). The CDR3 contains 15 residues. As DNA, the CDR3 is TGTGCCAGCAGCTTGGTGGCGGGAGGGCAAGAGACCCAGTACTTC. Its protein product is CASSLVAGGQETQYF.

The chain employs TRBV19 and TRBJ1-5; 9 nucleotides match TRBD1. J was trimmed by 5 bases and V by 5 bases; bases with no gene match: 7. Germline V gene data show CDR1 as LNHDA and CDR2 as SQIVND (reference sequence). CDR3 length: 15 residues. The CDR3 region is CASSLGDRAHQPQHF. As DNA, the CDR3 is TGTGCCAGTAGTCTGGGGGACAGGGCCCATCAGCCCCAGCATTTT.

This chain uses TRBV27 with TRBJ2-7, with D possibly TRBD2 on 5 matching bases. Germline V gene sequence: CDR1 MNHEY, CDR2 SMNVEV (reference sequence). Between the trimmed V and J ends, which lost 2 bases and 7 bases, there was a span of 9 bases. CDR3 length: 12 amino acids. In DNA, the CDR3 is TGTGCCAGCAGTTTAGGACTGGGTGAGCAGTACTTC. Amino acids: CASSLGLGEQYF.

This chain links TRBV7-9 with TRBJ2-5; 8 bases map to TRBD1. With V trimmed by 1 base and J by 5 bases, 6 bases remained unmatched. The CDR3 consists of 15 residues. Germline V gene lookup returns CDR1 SEHNR and CDR2 FQNEAQ (reference sequence). The DNA for the CDR3 is TGTGCCAGCAGCTTAGGGAGGACAGGGTGGGAGACCCAGTACTTC. This codes for CASSLGRTGWETQYF. The full variable domain, in which reference TRBV7-9 and TRBJ2-5 provide the parts outside the CDR3, is DTGVSQNPRHKITKRGQNVTFRCDPISEHNRLYWYRQTLGQGPEFLTYFQNEAQLEKSRLLSDRFSAERPKGSFSTLEIQRTEQGDSAMYLCASSLGRTGWETQYFGPGTRLLVL.

The genes are TRBV2 and TRBJ2-1; 7 nucleotides line up with TRBD2. The V gene end was trimmed by 7 bases and the J gene end by 2 bases; junction bases not matched to a gene: 2. In germline, CDR1 is SNHLY, CDR2 FYNNEI. The length of the CDR3 is 13 residues. This CDR3 is CASTAGAYNEQFF. CDR3 nucleotides: TGTGCCAGCACTGCGGGAGCCTACAATGAGCAGTTCTTC. The full variable domain, rest sourced from reference TRBV2 and TRBJ2-1, is EPEVTQTPSHQVTQMGQEVILRCVPISNHLYFYWYRQILGQKVEFLVSFYNNEISEKSEIFDDQFSVERPDGSNFTLKIRSTKLEDSAMYFCASTAGAYNEQFFGPGTRLTVL.

This chain links TRBV2 with TRBJ1-6; unclear D gene. There are 15 residues in the CDR3. The germline V gene has CDR1 SNHLY and CDR2 FYNNEI. Trimming cost V 4 bases and J 7 bases, with 14 bases left between them. The CDR3 protein is CASSVSGYENSPLHF. CDR3 nucleotides: TGTGCCAGCAGTGTATCGGGGTATGAGAATTCACCCCTCCACTTT.

This chain uses TRBV7-9 with TRBJ2-5, with 7 bases fitting TRBD2. The V gene end was trimmed by 0 bases and the J gene end by 4 bases; junction bases not matched to a gene: 11. Germline V gene lookup returns CDR1 SEHNR and CDR2 FQNEAQ (reference sequence). This CDR3 contains 17 residues. This CDR3 is CASSLAGSGIVGETQYF. DNA of the CDR3: TGTGCCAGCAGCTTAGCTGGGAGCGGGATAGTCGGAGAGACCCAGTACTTC.

To note about this clone: Other DNA sequences from this sample encode an identical CDR3 as well. The chain uses TRBV19 and TRBJ2-7, with a weak D call TRBD1 (6 bases). V lost 3 bases and J lost 3, with 9 bases in between. This CDR3 has 13 residues. Germline values: CDR1 LNHDA, CDR2 SQIVND (reference sequence). This chain's CDR3 is CASSIGRGYEQYF. The CDR3 region has the DNA TGTGCCAGTAGTATCGGCAGGGGCTACGAGCAGTACTTC.